The entry that follows covers one T cell receptor (beta chain) sequence. Its antigen remains unknown. This specimen belongs to a study of T-cell memory formation after mild COVID-19. Study results and caveats: Shrinking CD4+ clones were chiefly CM and EM; CD8+ ones were chiefly EMRA. Confirmation was lacking for SARS-CoV-2 specificity of second-wave clones that peaked on day 37.

Amplification by 5'RACE using constant-segment primers produced TCR alpha and TCR beta cDNA libraries that carried sample barcodes and UMIs. A single record per CDR3 protein comes from TCRdb applying MiXCR to the 5' RACE reads. The sample lists around 390,000 distinct CDR3 sequences; 16% were seen once. The CDR3 has 14 amino acids. V was clipped by 2 bases and J by 6 bases, with 14 bases between them. The V gene's germline CDR1 is SGDLS and CDR2 YYNGEE. The TCR originated in a man younger than 30 who had mild COVID-19 (a few samples of this study predate the infection). Cell type and time point are not known. The V gene is TRBV9, the J gene TRBJ1-2; D is perhaps TRBD1 (5 bases). Sequencing was performed on PBMCs or a T cell subset sorted from them (not recorded which). CDR3 amino acids: CASSVSGVQDGYTF. The CDR3 DNA is TGTGCCAGCAGCGTGTCTGGGGTACAGGATGGCTACACCTTC.